This T cell receptor (beta chain) came from a study of early T cells in non-severe SARS-CoV-2 infection. The overall study: Sequenced bulk RNA came from whole blood that was unsorted, and chains were unpaired.

Many counts were recorded for this clonotype. Antigen: not known. Tagging with unique molecular identifiers was applied to individual cDNA molecules. TCRdb redid the calling of the 5' RACE reads with MiXCR, one entry per CDR3 protein. Of some 45,000 distinct CDR3 sequences listed, 9.4% are singletons. The study's findings and limits: Using VDJdb, the matching emphasized anti-spike CD8 responses while missing private and CD4 specificities.

CDR1 is MNHNS, CDR2 SASEGT, per germline. V lost 10 bases to trimming and J lost 6 bases; unmatched junction nucleotides: 6. The CDR3 contains 12 residues. The rearrangement uses TRBV6-1 and TRBJ2-7; 10 bases are shared with TRBD1. The material was whole blood, obtained at baseline. This receptor was taken from an adult who was a healthcare worker with PCR-confirmed SARS-CoV-2 infection or an uninfected control (not recorded which). CDR3 in amino acids: CAIETGGLEQYF. CDR3 nucleotides: TGTGCCATAGAGACAGGGGGCCTCGAGCAGTACTTC.